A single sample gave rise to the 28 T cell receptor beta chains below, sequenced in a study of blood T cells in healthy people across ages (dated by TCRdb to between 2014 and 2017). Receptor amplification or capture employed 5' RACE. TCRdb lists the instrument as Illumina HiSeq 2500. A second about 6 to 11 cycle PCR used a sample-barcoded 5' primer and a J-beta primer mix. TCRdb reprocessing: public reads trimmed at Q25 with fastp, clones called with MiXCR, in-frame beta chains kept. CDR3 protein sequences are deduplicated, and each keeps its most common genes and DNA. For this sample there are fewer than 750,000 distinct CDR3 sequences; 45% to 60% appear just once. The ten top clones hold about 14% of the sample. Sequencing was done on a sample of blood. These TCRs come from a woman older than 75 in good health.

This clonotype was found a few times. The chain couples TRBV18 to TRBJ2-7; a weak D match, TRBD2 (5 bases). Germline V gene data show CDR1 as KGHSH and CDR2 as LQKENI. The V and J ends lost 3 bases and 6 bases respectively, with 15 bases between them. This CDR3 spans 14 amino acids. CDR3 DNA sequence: TGTGCCAGCTCACCCGATCTTGGAGGAAGCGAGCAGTACTTC. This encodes CASSPDLGGSEQYF.

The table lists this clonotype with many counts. The CDR3 region is CASRRQANYGYTF. DNA of the CDR3: TGTGCCAGCAGGCGACAGGCAAACTATGGCTACACCTTC. V usage is TRBV6-2 or TRBV6-3 and J usage is TRBJ1-2, with D perhaps TRBD1 (6 bases). The CDR3 is 13 residues long. Germline CDR1 MNHEY, CDR2 SVGEGT. The V end was cut by 6 bases, the J end by 2 bases, with 10 bases between.

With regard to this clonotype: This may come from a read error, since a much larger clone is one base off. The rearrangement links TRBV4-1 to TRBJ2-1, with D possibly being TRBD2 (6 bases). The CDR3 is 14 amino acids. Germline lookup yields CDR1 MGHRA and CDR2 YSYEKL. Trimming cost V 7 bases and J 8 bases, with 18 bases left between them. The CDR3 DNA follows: TGCGCCAGCACCTGGACTAACGGGATCGATGAGCAGTTCTTC. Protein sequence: CASTWTNGIDEQFF.

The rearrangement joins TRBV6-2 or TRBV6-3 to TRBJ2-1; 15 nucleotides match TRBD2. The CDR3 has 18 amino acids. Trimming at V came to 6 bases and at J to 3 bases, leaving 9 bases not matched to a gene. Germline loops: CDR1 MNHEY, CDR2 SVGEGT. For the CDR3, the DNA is TGTGCCAGCAGAACTTGGACTAGCGGGGGGGCCGACTACAATGAGCAGTTCTTC. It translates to CASRTWTSGGADYNEQFF.

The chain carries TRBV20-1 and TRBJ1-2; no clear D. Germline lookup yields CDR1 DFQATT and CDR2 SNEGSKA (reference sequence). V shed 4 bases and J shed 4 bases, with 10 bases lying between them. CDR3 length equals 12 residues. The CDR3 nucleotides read TGCAGTGCTACGACCATTCGCTATGGCTACACCTTC. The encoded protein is CSATTIRYGYTF.

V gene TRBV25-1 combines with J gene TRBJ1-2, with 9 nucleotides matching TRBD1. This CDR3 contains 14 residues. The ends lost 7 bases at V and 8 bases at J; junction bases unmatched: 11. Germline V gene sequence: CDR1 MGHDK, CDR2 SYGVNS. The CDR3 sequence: CASNPTGGIGGYTF. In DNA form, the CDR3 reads TGTGCCAGCAACCCGACAGGGGGGATCGGGGGCTACACCTTC.

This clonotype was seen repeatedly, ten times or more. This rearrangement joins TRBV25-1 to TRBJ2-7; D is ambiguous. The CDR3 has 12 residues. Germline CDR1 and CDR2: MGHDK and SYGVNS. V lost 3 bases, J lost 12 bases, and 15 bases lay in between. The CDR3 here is CASSDFLGSGYF. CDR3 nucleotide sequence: TGTGCCAGCAGTGACTTCTTGGGATCTGGGTACTTC.

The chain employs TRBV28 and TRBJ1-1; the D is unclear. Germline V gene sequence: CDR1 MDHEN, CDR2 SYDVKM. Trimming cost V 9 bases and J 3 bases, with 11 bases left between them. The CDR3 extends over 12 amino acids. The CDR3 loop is CASGRRDTEAFF. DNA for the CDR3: TGTGCCAGTGGCCGGCGGGACACTGAAGCTTTCTTT.

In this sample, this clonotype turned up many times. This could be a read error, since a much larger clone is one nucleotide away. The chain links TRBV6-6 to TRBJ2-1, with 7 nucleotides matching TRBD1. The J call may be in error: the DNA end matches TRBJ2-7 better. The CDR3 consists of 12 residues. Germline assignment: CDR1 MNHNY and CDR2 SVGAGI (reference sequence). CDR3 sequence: CATWTGYNEQYF. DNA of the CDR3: TGTGCCACGTGGACAGGCTACAATGAGCAGTACTTC.

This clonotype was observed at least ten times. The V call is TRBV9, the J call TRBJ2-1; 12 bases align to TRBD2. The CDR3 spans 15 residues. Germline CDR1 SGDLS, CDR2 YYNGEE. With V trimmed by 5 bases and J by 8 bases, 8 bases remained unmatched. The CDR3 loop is CASRTTSGGLDEQFF. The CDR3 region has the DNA TGTGCCAGCAGAACTACTAGCGGGGGGTTGGATGAGCAGTTCTTC.

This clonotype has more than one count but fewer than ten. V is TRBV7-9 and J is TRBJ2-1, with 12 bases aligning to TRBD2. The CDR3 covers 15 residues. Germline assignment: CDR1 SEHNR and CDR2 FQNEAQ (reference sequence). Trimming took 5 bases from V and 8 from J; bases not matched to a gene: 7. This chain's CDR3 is CASSPTSGSVHEQFF. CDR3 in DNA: TGTGCCAGCAGCCCGACTAGCGGGAGTGTCCATGAGCAGTTCTTC. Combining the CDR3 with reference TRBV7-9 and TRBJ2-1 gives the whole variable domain DTGVSQNPRHKITKRGQNVTFRCDPISEHNRLYWYRQTLGQGPEFLTYFQNEAQLEKSRLLSDRFSAERPKGSFSTLEIQRTEQGDSAMYLCASSPTSGSVHEQFFGPGTRLTVL.

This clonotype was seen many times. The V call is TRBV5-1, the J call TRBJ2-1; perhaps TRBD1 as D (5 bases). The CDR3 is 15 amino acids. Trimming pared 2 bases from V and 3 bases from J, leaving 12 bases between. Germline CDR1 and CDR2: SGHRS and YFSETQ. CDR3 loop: CASSLGGAIYNEQFF. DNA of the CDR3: TGCGCCAGCAGCTTAGGTGGGGCTATCTACAATGAGCAGTTCTTC.

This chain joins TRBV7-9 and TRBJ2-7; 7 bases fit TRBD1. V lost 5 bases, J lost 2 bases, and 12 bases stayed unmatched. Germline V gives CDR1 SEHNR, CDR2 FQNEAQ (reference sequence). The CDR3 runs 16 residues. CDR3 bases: TGTGCCAGCAGCCGCTCCAGGGACAGCTCCCCCTACGAGCAGTACTTC. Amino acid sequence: CASSRSRDSSPYEQYF.

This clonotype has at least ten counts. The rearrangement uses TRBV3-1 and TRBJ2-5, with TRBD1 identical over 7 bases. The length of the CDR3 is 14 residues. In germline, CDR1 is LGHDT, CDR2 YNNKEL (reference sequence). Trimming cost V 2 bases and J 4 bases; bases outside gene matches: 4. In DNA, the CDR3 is TGTGCCAGCAGCCAAACAGGGGAAGTAGAGACCCAGTACTTC. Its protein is CASSQTGEVETQYF.

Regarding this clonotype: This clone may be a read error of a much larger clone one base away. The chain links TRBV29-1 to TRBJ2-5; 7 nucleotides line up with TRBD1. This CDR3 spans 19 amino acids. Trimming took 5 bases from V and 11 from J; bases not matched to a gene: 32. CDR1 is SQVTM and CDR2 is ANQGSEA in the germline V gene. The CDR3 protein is CSVIRAGLPRDSLTLEQYF. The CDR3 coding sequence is TGCAGCGTTATCCGAGCAGGCCTACCCCGGGACAGCTTAACTTTGGAGCAGTACTTC. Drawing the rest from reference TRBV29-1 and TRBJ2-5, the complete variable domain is SAVISQKPSRDICQRGTSLTIQCQVDSQVTMMFWYRQQPGQSLTLIATANQGSEATYESGFVIDKFPISRPNLTFSTLTVSNMSPEDSSIYLCSVIRAGLPRDSLTLEQYFGPGTRLLVL.

CDR3 loop: CAWHGYRAGKNIQYF. The CDR3 DNA is TGTGCCTGGCATGGATACAGGGCAGGCAAAAACATTCAGTACTTC. V is TRBV30 and J is TRBJ2-4; D perhaps matches TRBD1 (6 bases). V dropped 5 bases and J dropped 3 bases, with 17 bases sitting between them. Germline V gene lookup returns CDR1 GTSNPN and CDR2 SVGIG (reference sequence). This CDR3 comprises 15 residues.

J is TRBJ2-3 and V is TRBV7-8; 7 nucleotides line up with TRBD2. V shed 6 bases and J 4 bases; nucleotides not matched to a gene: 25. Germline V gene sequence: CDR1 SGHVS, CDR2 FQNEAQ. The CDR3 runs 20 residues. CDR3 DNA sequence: TGTGCCAGCAGTTCTTTACCACCTAGAAATATGGCGGGAGTCTCAGATACGCAGTATTTT. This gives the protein CASSSLPPRNMAGVSDTQYF.

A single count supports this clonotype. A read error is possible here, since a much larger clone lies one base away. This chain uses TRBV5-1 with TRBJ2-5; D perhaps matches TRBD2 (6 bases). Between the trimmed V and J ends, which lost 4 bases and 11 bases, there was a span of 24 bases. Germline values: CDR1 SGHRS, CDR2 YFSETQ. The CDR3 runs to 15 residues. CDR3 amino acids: CASSLPGLRTYGQYF. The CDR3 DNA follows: TGCGCCAGCAGCCTCCCGGGACTCCGGACCTACGGGCAGTACTTC.

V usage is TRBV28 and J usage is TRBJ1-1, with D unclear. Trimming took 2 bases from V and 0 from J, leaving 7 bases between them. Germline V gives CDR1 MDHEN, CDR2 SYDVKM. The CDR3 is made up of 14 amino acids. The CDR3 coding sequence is TGTGCCAGCAGTTTAGGAGAGATGAACACTGAAGCTTTCTTT. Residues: CASSLGEMNTEAFF. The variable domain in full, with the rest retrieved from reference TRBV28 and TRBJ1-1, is DVKVTQSSRYLVKRTGEKVFLECVQDMDHENMFWYRQDPGLGLRLIYFSYDVKMKEKGDIPEGYSVSREKKERFSLILESASTNQTSMYLCASSLGEMNTEAFFGQGTRLTVV.

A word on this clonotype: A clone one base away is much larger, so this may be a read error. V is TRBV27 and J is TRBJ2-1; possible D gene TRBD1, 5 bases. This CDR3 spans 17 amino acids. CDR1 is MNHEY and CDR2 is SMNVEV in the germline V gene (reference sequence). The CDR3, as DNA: TGTGCCAGCAGTTTACTGTGGGAAGGGGCCTCCTACAATGGGCAGTTCTTC. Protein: CASSLLWEGASYNGQFF.

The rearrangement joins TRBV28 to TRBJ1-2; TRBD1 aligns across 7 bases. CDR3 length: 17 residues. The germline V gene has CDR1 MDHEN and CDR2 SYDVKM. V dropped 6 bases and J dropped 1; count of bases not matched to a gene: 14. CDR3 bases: TGTGCCAGCAGCAAACGACAGGGTTGGAACGGTAACTATGGCTACACCTTC. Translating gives CASSKRQGWNGNYGYTF.

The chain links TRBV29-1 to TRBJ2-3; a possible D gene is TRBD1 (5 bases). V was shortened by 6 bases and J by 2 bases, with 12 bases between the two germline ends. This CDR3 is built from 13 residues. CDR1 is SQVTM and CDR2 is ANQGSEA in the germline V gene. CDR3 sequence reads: CSVSQGATDTQYF. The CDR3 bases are TGCAGCGTGAGCCAAGGGGCCACAGATACGCAGTATTTT.

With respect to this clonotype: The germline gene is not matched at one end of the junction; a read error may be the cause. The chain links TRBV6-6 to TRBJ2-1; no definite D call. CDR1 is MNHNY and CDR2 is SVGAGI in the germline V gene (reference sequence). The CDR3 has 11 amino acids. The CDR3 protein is CASVIRETQLF. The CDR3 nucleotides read TGTGCCAGCGTTATCAGAGAGACCCAGCTCTTC.

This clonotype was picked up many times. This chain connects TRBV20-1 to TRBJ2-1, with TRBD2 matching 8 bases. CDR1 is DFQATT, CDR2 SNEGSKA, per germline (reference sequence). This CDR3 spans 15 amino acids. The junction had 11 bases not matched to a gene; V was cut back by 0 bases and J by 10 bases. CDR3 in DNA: TGCAGTGCTAGAGATAGGCGGACTAGCTTAGGGGAGCAGTTCTTC. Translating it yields CSARDRRTSLGEQFF.

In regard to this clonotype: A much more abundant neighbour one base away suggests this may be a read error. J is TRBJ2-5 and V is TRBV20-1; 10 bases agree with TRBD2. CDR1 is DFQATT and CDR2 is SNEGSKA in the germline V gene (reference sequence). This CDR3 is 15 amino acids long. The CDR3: CSAREASGGQGTQYF. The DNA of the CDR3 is TGCAGTGCTAGAGAGGCTAGCGGGGGTCAAGGGACCCAGTACTTC.

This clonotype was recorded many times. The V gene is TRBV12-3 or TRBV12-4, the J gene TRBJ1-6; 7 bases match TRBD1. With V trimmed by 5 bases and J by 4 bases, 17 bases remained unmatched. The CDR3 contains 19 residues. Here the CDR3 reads CASSITRGDMNLYNSPLHF. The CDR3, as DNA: TGTGCCAGCAGTATAACCAGGGGGGACATGAACCTGTATAATTCACCCCTCCACTTT.

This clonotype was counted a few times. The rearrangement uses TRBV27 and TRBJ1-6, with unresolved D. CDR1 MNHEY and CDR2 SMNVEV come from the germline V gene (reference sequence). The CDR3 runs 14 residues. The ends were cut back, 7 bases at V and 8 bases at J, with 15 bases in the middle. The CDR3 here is CASNSLGLDSPLHF. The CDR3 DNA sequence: TGTGCCAGCAATTCCCTAGGGCTCGATTCACCCCTCCACTTT.

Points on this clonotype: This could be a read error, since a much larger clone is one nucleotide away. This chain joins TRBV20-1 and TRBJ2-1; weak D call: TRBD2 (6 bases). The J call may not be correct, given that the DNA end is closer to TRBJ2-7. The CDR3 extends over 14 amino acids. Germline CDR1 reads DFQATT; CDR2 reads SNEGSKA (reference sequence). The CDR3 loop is CSARGRIPYNEQYF. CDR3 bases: TGCAGTGCCAGAGGGAGGATCCCCTACAATGAGCAGTACTTC.